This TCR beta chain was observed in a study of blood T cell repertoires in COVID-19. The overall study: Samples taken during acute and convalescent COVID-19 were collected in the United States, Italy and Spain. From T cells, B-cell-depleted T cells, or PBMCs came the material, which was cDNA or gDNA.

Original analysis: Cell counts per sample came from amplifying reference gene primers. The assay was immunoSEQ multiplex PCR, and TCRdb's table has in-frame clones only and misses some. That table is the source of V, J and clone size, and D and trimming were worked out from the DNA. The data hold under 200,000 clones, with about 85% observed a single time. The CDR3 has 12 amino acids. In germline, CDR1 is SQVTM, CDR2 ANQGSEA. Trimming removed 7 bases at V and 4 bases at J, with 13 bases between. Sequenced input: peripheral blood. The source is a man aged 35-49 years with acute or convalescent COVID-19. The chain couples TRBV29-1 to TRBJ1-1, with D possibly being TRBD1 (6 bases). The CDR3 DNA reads TGCAGCGCTTTACAGGGCGGCACTGAAGCTTTCTTT. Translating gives CSALQGGTEAFF.